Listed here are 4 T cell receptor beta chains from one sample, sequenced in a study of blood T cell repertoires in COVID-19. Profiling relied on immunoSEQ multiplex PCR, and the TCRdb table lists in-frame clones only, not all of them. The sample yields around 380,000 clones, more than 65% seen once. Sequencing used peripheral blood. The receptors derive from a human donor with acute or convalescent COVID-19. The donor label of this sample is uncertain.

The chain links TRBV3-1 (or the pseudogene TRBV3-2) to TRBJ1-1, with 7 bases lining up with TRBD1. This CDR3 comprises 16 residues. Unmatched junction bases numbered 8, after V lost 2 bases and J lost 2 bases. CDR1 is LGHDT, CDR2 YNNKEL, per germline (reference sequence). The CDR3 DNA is TGTGCCAGCAGCCAAATTAATCGACAGGGTAACACTGAAGCTTTCTTT. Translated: CASSQINRQGNTEAFF.

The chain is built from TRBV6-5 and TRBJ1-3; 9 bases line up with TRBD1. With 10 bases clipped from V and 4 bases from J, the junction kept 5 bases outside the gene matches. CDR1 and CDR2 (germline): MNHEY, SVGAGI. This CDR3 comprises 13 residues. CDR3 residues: CATGTGLGNTIYF. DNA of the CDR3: TGTGCCACCGGGACAGGGCTAGGAAACACCATATATTTT.

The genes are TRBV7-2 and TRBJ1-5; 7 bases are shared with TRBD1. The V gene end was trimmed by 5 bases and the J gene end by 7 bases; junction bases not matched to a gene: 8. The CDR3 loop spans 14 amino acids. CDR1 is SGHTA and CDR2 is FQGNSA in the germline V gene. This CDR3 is CASSPDRAPQPQHF. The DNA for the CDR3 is TGTGCCAGCAGCCCTGACAGGGCCCCCCAGCCCCAGCATTTT. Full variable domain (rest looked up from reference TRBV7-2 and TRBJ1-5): GAGVSQSPSNKVTEKGKDVELRCDPISGHTALYWYRQSLGQGLEFLIYFQGNSAPDKSGLPSDRFSAERTGGSVSTLTIQRTQQEDSAVYLCASSPDRAPQPQHFGDGTRLSIL.

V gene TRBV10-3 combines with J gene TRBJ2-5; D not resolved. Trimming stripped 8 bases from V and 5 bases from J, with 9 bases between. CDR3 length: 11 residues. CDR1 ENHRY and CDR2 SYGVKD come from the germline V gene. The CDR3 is CAIGLRETQYF. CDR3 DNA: TGTGCCATCGGTTTGCGGGAGACCCAGTACTTC.